A single sample is the source of the 29 T cell receptor beta chains below, sequenced in a study of T cell changes during pregnancy in multiple sclerosis. TCRdb keeps only in-frame clones here, not all; method: immunoSEQ multiplex PCR. This sample has about 73,000 clones, with 85% to 95% found just once. Material: peripheral blood, obtained in the third trimester of pregnancy. The receptors shown here come from a female donor in good health, enrolled as a control in a pregnancy study.

This chain joins TRBV13 and TRBJ2-1, with 7 nucleotides matching TRBD2. The V gene's germline CDR1 is PRHDT and CDR2 FYEKMQ (reference sequence). This CDR3 comprises 13 residues. V trimming: 1 base; J trimming: 8 bases; junction bases outside the gene matches: 2. CDR3 DNA: TGTGCCAGCAGCTTAGCTGGGGGGGATGAGCAGTTCTTC. This sequence encodes CASSLAGGDEQFF.

This clone was seen only once. V gene TRBV5-1 combines with J gene TRBJ2-2, with 7 bases matching TRBD1. The germline V gene encodes CDR1 SGHRS and CDR2 YFSETQ. With 2 bases clipped from V and 3 bases from J, the junction kept 4 bases outside the gene matches. This CDR3 comprises 15 residues. The CDR3 protein is CASSFGQGDTGELFF. The CDR3 coding sequence is TGCGCCAGCAGCTTCGGGCAGGGGGACACCGGGGAGCTGTTTTTT. Full variable domain (outside the CDR3, taken from reference TRBV5-1 and TRBJ2-2): KAGVTQTPRYLIKTRGQQVTLSCSPISGHRSVSWYQQTPGQGLQFLFEYFSETQRNKGNFPGRFSGRQFSNSRSEMNVSTLELGDSALYLCASSFGQGDTGELFFGEGSRLTVL.

The chain recombines TRBV4-1 with TRBJ2-1, with 12 positions matching TRBD2. The germline gives CDR1 MGHRA, CDR2 YSYEKL. Trimming at V came to 5 bases and at J to 9 bases, leaving 11 bases not matched to a gene. The CDR3 spans 16 residues. The DNA of the CDR3 is TGCGCCAGCAGCGACGAGCTAGCGGGAGGGCCGGTTGAGCAGTTCTTC. Protein sequence: CASSDELAGGPVEQFF.

This clone was seen only once. The chain couples TRBV5-5 to TRBJ1-1; D is ambiguous. CDR1 SGHKS and CDR2 YYEKEE come from the germline V gene (reference sequence). The ends were cut back, 4 bases at V and 4 bases at J, with 17 bases in the middle. CDR3 length equals 15 residues. In DNA form, the CDR3 reads TGTGCCAGCAGCGCCGCATTAGGGAGGAGCACTGAAGCTTTCTTT. Amino acid sequence: CASSAALGRSTEAFF.

This chain's CDR3 is CASSADRIYEQYF. Here the CDR3 DNA reads TGTGCCAGCAGTGCAGACAGGATCTACGAGCAGTACTTC. The chain uses TRBV27 and TRBJ2-7; tentative D call: TRBD1 (6 bases). Deletions cut 5 bases from V and 3 bases from J, with 11 bases between. Per the germline V gene, CDR1 is MNHEY and CDR2 is SMNVEV (reference sequence). CDR3 size: 13 residues.

The V call is TRBV7-9, the J call TRBJ1-4; no clear D. The CDR3 length is 12 residues. CDR1 is SEHNR and CDR2 is FQNEAQ in the germline V gene (reference sequence). V lost 6 bases to trimming and J lost 11 bases, with 13 bases between them. CDR3 bases: TGTGCCAGCAGGCCCCCTGAGGGCAAACTGTTTTTT. It is translated as CASRPPEGKLFF. The full variable domain, rest sourced from reference TRBV7-9 and TRBJ1-4, is DTGVSQNPRHKITKRGQNVTFRCDPISEHNRLYWYRQTLGQGPEFLTYFQNEAQLEKSRLLSDRFSAERPKGSFSTLEIQRTEQGDSAMYLCASRPPEGKLFFGSGTQLSVL.

The chain has TRBV14 and TRBJ2-7; 9 nucleotides agree with TRBD1. The CDR3 length is 14 residues. J gave up 3 bases and V 1 base, and 1 base lay outside the gene matches. Per the germline V gene, CDR1 is SGHDN and CDR2 is FVKESK. The CDR3 coding sequence is TGTGCCAGCAGCCAAGGACAGGGGGGCTACGAGCAGTACTTC. This encodes CASSQGQGGYEQYF.

This rearrangement joins TRBV6-4 to TRBJ2-1, with TRBD2 matching 7 bases. The J segment lost 5 bases and the V segment lost 2 bases, leaving 6 bases of the junction unmatched. This CDR3 has 15 residues. Germline V gene lookup returns CDR1 MRHNA and CDR2 SNTAGT. For the CDR3, the DNA is TGTGCCAGCAGTGACGTGGGGGGGATAAACAATGAGCAGTTCTTC. It codes for CASSDVGGINNEQFF.

The chain employs TRBV7-2 and TRBJ2-5; D uncertain. CDR1 is SGHTA and CDR2 is FQGNSA in the germline V gene. Trimming left V 1 base short and J 1 base short, with 7 bases between. The CDR3 totals 14 residues. CDR3 bases: TGTGCCAGCAGCTTAGAGCTAATCCAAGAGACCCAGTACTTC. This encodes CASSLELIQETQYF.

The genes are TRBV5-1 and TRBJ2-3; 9 nucleotides align to TRBD1. Germline V lookup: CDR1 SGHRS, CDR2 YFSETQ. CDR3 size: 15 residues. Trimming removed 2 bases from V and 3 bases from J; junction bases left unmatched: 4. The DNA of the CDR3 is TGCGCCAGCAGCTTAGGGACAGGGCAGACAGATACGCAGTATTTT. Amino acid sequence: CASSLGTGQTDTQYF.

The genes are TRBV28 and TRBJ2-2; 9 bases are shared with TRBD2. This CDR3 is 15 amino acids long. Per germline, CDR1 MDHEN and CDR2 SYDVKM. Unmatched junction bases numbered 3, after V lost 2 bases and J lost 5 bases. CDR3 sequence reads: CASSLAGGPTGELFF. The CDR3 DNA reads TGTGCCAGCAGTTTAGCGGGGGGGCCGACCGGGGAGCTGTTTTTT. Full variable domain (rest looked up from reference TRBV28 and TRBJ2-2): DVKVTQSSRYLVKRTGEKVFLECVQDMDHENMFWYRQDPGLGLRLIYFSYDVKMKEKGDIPEGYSVSREKKERFSLILESASTNQTSMYLCASSLAGGPTGELFFGEGSRLTVL.

The chain uses TRBV2 and TRBJ2-7; 10 bases align to TRBD2. CDR3 size: 13 residues. Losses at the gene ends were 5 bases for V and 3 bases for J; bases not matched to a gene: 1. From germline, CDR1 is SNHLY and CDR2 FYNNEI. The CDR3 here is CASSTSGIYEQYF. CDR3 sequence (DNA): TGTGCCAGCAGTACTAGCGGGATCTACGAGCAGTACTTC.

The gene calls are TRBV29-1 and TRBJ1-1; 12 bases align to TRBD1. This CDR3 is built from 18 residues. The J segment lost 1 base and the V segment lost 4 bases, leaving 13 bases of the junction unmatched. Germline-derived CDR1 and CDR2 are SQVTM and ANQGSEA. The CDR3: CSVAGTGGLVKRNTEAFF. In DNA, the CDR3 is TGCAGCGTTGCCGGGACAGGGGGCTTGGTTAAAAGGAACACTGAAGCTTTCTTT.

As DNA, the CDR3 is TGTGCCAGCAGTTTAATAGCGGGGGGGGGCACCGGGGAGCTGTTTTTT. Protein product: CASSLIAGGGTGELFF. The chain uses TRBV27 and TRBJ2-2, with 11 bases fitting TRBD2. The CDR3 has 16 amino acids. J was trimmed by 4 bases and V by 2 bases; bases with no gene match: 3. CDR1 is MNHEY, CDR2 SMNVEV, per germline (reference sequence).

V and J are TRBV6-5 and TRBJ1-2; 7 nucleotides line up with TRBD1. CDR1 and CDR2 from the germline V gene are MNHEY and SVGAGI. Trimming took 4 bases from V and 8 from J; bases not matched to a gene: 10. The CDR3 is 14 residues long. For the CDR3, the DNA is TGTGCCAGCAGTTCTCGGACAGGAAAGACGGGCTACACCTTC. Its protein is CASSSRTGKTGYTF.

The chain recombines TRBV7-9 with TRBJ1-2, with TRBD1 as a possible D gene (5 bases). Germline CDR1 reads SEHNR; CDR2 reads FQNEAQ (reference sequence). The CDR3 extends over 15 amino acids. Trimming shortened V by 7 bases and J by 4 bases, and 19 bases separated the two germline ends. CDR3 sequence (DNA): TGTGCCAGCACCCCCTCTAATGGGGCCATCTATGGCTACACCTTC. Translated: CASTPSNGAIYGYTF.

The chain couples TRBV5-1 to TRBJ1-2; no clear D gene. The CDR3 spans 18 residues. V was clipped by 2 bases and J by 0 bases, with 20 bases between them. Germline V CDR1 and CDR2: SGHRS, YFSETQ. The CDR3 DNA reads TGCGCCAGCAGCTTATTACCAGTCGAATTGAAAGCTAACTATGGCTACACCTTC. Encoded protein: CASSLLPVELKANYGYTF.

This clone appeared a few times. The chain carries TRBV10-2 and TRBJ1-5; tentative D call: TRBD1 (5 bases). V gave up 3 bases and J gave up 4 bases, with 10 bases separating them. Germline-derived CDR1 and CDR2 are WSHSY and SAAADI. The CDR3 has 14 amino acids. The CDR3 nucleotides are TGCGCCAGCAGTGATTTCGGGGGTAATCAGCCCCAGCATTTT. Residues: CASSDFGGNQPQHF.

The chain uses TRBV28 and TRBJ2-5; 13 bases line up with TRBD2. CDR3 length: 16 amino acids. Germline CDR1 reads MDHEN; CDR2 reads SYDVKM. Losses at the gene ends were 5 bases for V and 2 bases for J; bases not matched to a gene: 5. The CDR3 spells CASSRLAGGLQETQYF. The CDR3 nucleotides read TGTGCCAGCAGTAGACTAGCGGGGGGTCTACAAGAGACCCAGTACTTC.

This clone was detected only once. This sequence joins TRBV28 and TRBJ2-7, with D possibly TRBD2 on 7 matching bases. The V end lost 3 bases, the J end lost 1 base, and 19 bases lay between the germline ends. Germline V lookup: CDR1 MDHEN, CDR2 SYDVKM. This CDR3 spans 17 amino acids. The CDR3 loop is CASSFQDIQGLSYEQYF. CDR3 coding DNA: TGTGCCAGCAGTTTCCAGGATATACAGGGACTATCCTACGAGCAGTACTTC. The full variable domain, its missing parts supplied by reference TRBV28 and TRBJ2-7, is DVKVTQSSRYLVKRTGEKVFLECVQDMDHENMFWYRQDPGLGLRLIYFSYDVKMKEKGDIPEGYSVSREKKERFSLILESASTNQTSMYLCASSFQDIQGLSYEQYFGPGTRLTVT.

The V call is TRBV28, the J call TRBJ1-1, with a weak D call TRBD1 (5 bases). There are 14 residues in the CDR3. V gave up 3 bases and J gave up 0 bases, with 8 bases separating them. Germline values: CDR1 MDHEN, CDR2 SYDVKM. The CDR3 bases are TGTGCCAGCAGTTTTGGGGGGGTGAACACTGAAGCTTTCTTT. Translating gives CASSFGGVNTEAFF.

The chain carries TRBV9 and TRBJ2-7, with 8 bases fitting TRBD1. The CDR3 runs 17 residues. Trimming cost V 4 bases and J 7 bases; bases outside gene matches: 19. Germline V gene lookup returns CDR1 SGDLS and CDR2 YYNGEE. The chain's CDR3 is CASSPRPYGQGFLEQYF. The CDR3 DNA reads as TGTGCCAGCAGCCCACGGCCCTACGGACAGGGTTTTTTGGAGCAGTACTTC.

The gene calls are TRBV4-1 and TRBJ1-2, with TRBD1 as a possible D gene (6 bases). This CDR3 is built from 16 residues. Germline V gene lookup returns CDR1 MGHRA and CDR2 YSYEKL. The V and J ends lost 1 base and 4 bases respectively, with 16 bases between them. Here the CDR3 DNA reads TGCGCCAGCAGCCAAGGACTCGGCAGGGGAATCTATGGCTACACCTTC. It specifies CASSQGLGRGIYGYTF.

The rearrangement joins TRBV27 to TRBJ2-3, with TRBD2 identical over 13 bases. V gave up 4 bases and J gave up 7 bases; unmatched junction bases: 8. From germline, CDR1 is MNHEY and CDR2 SMNVEV (reference sequence). The CDR3 runs 16 residues. CDR3 residues: CASSSTSGGAVYTQYF. The DNA of the CDR3 is TGTGCCAGCAGTTCTACTAGCGGGGGGGCGGTGTATACGCAGTATTTT.

This clone has more than one count but fewer than ten. This chain connects TRBV13 to TRBJ1-1, with D hard to call. Trimming left V 0 bases short and J 0 bases short, with 5 bases between. CDR1 and CDR2 (germline): PRHDT, FYEKMQ (reference sequence). CDR3 size: 14 residues. In nucleotides, the CDR3 is TGTGCCAGCAGCTTAGGGTTCATGAACACTGAAGCTTTCTTT. Its translation is CASSLGFMNTEAFF.

Remarks on this clone: The same CDR3 can be traced to other DNA sequences in this sample. V is TRBV5-4 and J is TRBJ2-7, with D tentatively TRBD1 (6 bases). Germline-derived CDR1 and CDR2 are SGHNT and YYREEE (reference sequence). This CDR3 contains 13 residues. V was clipped by 1 base and J by 1 base, with 6 bases between them. The CDR3 DNA sequence: TGTGCCAGCAGCTTGCAGGGGTCCTACGAGCAGTACTTC. Its translation: CASSLQGSYEQYF.

The chain recombines TRBV14 with TRBJ2-7, with no clear D. The germline V gene has CDR1 SGHDN and CDR2 FVKESK. The CDR3 consists of 13 residues. V was clipped by 1 base and J by 6 bases, with 10 bases between them. CDR3 DNA sequence: TGTGCCAGCAGCCAAGGGGCAGTGATCGAGCAGTACTTC. It is translated as CASSQGAVIEQYF.

The chain recombines TRBV7-9 with TRBJ2-2; possible D gene TRBD1, 6 bases. Per germline, CDR1 SEHNR and CDR2 FQNEAQ (reference sequence). The V end was cut by 6 bases, the J end by 3 bases, with 14 bases between. This CDR3 spans 15 amino acids. The chain's CDR3 is CASSSTGRDTGELFF. The CDR3 DNA reads TGTGCCAGCAGTTCTACAGGGCGCGACACCGGGGAGCTGTTTTTT.

J is TRBJ1-3 and V is TRBV7-9, with 9 bases fitting TRBD1. The CDR3 consists of 16 residues. Germline V lookup: CDR1 SEHNR, CDR2 FQNEAQ (reference sequence). Trimming took 1 base from V and 2 from J; bases not matched to a gene: 3. Here the CDR3 reads CASSLGQGGTGNTIYF. The CDR3 nucleotides are TGTGCCAGCAGCTTAGGACAGGGGGGGACTGGAAACACCATATATTTT.